This T cell receptor beta chain emerged from a study of CD8 T cell repertoires and HIV-1 epitope variants. Study context: Separate wells received one of Twenty-five Gag or Nef variant peptides.

This clone occurred a few times. Antigen specificity is unknown. The data were produced by immunoSEQ multiplex PCR, yet TCRdb's version contains in-frame clones alone and is incomplete. The sample yields a few thousand clones, approximately 70% seen once. Sequenced: cultured CD8+ T cells derived from PBMCs. This receptor was taken from a male donor with HIV.

The CDR3 DNA is TGCGCCAGCAGCGCCGGGACTACCGGTGCAGATACGCAGTATTTT. Its protein is CASSAGTTGADTQYF. The chain has TRBV5-1 and TRBJ2-3; 7 bases are a match to TRBD2. The CDR3 has 15 residues. Germline-derived CDR1 and CDR2 are SGHRS and YFSETQ. The V segment lost 4 bases and the J segment 4 bases; nucleotides outside the gene matches: 9.